This T cell receptor (beta chain) was profiled in a study of identical twins (dated by TCRdb to between 2015 and 2016). As for the study more broadly: TCR alpha and beta repertoires from monozygotic twins, unrelated adults of various ages and cord blood were deep-sequenced to test whether fetal clonotypes persist. To rule out contamination, the twin experiments were replicated at different times with different library preparation protocols. Points the paper makes about the study in general: Fewer insertions were carried by abundant cord blood beta clonotypes; a weaker similar trend was observed in young adult naive repertoires, while no such trend was observed in memory repertoires. Invariant T cells such as MAIT and iNKT could partly confound zero-insertion analyses, although diverse VJ usage argued against such confounding for most clonotypes. Excess twin sharing in beta out-of-frame sequences was weaker because fewer shared sequences lowered the signal-to-noise ratio. Because the same donors could not be followed over many years, conclusions were based on cross-sectional statistical analysis. Out-of-frame TCR alpha sharing in monozygotic twins was systematically underestimated by recombination models, whereas sharing between unrelated individuals was in agreement with the recombination models. Compared with coincidental sharing between unrelated individuals, an excess of low generation-probability sequences was observed among out-of-frame TCR alpha sequences shared between twins.

Trimming removed 5 bases from V and 0 bases from J; the gene matches leave 18 bases unexplained. Via the germline V gene, CDR1 is SGHVS and CDR2 FQNEAQ. From the cysteine through the phenylalanine, the CDR3 covers 20 amino acids. Just the 60-base CDR3 DNA is kept, in frame starting at base 1. The library was generated by 5' RACE. The sequencer was an Illumina HiSeq 2000. A universal primer binding site was introduced by template switching, and a unique molecular identifier was present in the final cDNA, enabling accurate counting of TCR cDNA molecules. Specific primers in the conserved constant-segment region were used to synthesize first-strand cDNA for TCR alpha and beta chains. Each cDNA library was double barcoded, with a SMART-Mk sample barcode plus Illumina barcodes, to control for contamination. Two successive PCR steps introduced TruSeq adapter sequences along with Illumina sample barcodes. Sequencing of the TCR alpha and beta cDNA libraries was done on the Illumina HiSeq platform using custom primers. In the original analysis: MiGEC processed the raw reads to extract unique molecular identifiers, while MiXCR was used to determine the CDR3 positions. For each individual, recombination models were inferred using an EM algorithm with the repgenHMM and IGoR tools. Shared clonotype analysis was performed with the tcR package in R, normalizing sharing by the product of cloneset sizes. To study raw recombination without the effects of thymic and clonal selection, out-of-frame nonproductive sequences were analyzed. Using fastp at Q25 and MiXCR, TCRdb reprocessed the public reads and kept productive beta chains. Rows with a matching CDR3 protein are joined into one entry that keeps the most common DNA and genes. The V and J calls and clone size are TCRdb's, not the authors'. The sample profile shows hundreds of thousands of distinct CDR3 sequences; 15% to 20% of them were found once. The ten largest clones add up to roughly 13% of the sample.

All donors were healthy Caucasians. Three pairs of female monozygotic twins, all aged roughly 18 to 30 years, made up the twin cohort. The RNA used for TCR libraries was isolated from peripheral blood mononuclear cells. Regarding this clonotype: What this receptor recognizes is not known. No qualities accompany the bases; no much larger clone lies one base away.

This sample also appeared in a second study, on T cells expressing NK-cell markers. That second publication adds: In sorted CD3+CD56+NKG2C+, CD3+CD56+NKG2C- and CD3+CD56-NKG2C+ T-cell subsets from eight or nine donors, TCR beta-chain repertoires were profiled. Seven of the eight sequenced donors were HCMV-seropositive and one was HCMV-seronegative. To restrict sorting to alphabetaTCR-expressing T cells, an anti-gammadeltaTCR antibody was added in several experiments. For six donors, the dominant CD3+CD56+NKG2C+ clonotypes were among the top 10 CD8+ clonotypes and accounted for roughly 1.0-8% of CD8+ T cells. Those dominant clonotypes were again the most abundant among CD3+CD56-NKG2C+ cells in four donors, at roughly 25-60.1%. Whether the expanded NKG2C-expressing T cell clones were specific for HCMV antigens was left unclear. The study sequenced eight donors, all healthy volunteers chosen at random: three men and five women. HCMV serostatus was determined by detecting HCMV-specific IgG in serum with a commercial ELISA kit. Bulk peripheral blood T-cell repertoires were additionally sequenced from unsorted PBMC for several donors. MIGEC was used to demultiplex reads and group the reads by UMI, and MiTCR was used to assemble and quantify clonotypes. To exclude erroneous sequences, only TCR cDNA sequences supported by at least two reads were retained. Downstream repertoire analysis used the tcR package, and clonotypes were matched across fractions by CDR3 nucleotide sequence plus V segment. VDJmatch was used to annotate antigen specificity against VDJdb, with one amino acid substitution in CDR3 permitted.

The chain couples TRBV7-8 to TRBJ2-3; TRBD2 lines up with 9 middle nucleotides. The clonotype originates from a woman between 18 and 29 years old in good health. Sequencing was carried out using PBMCs. The nucleotide sequence reads TGTGCCAGCAGCCCTAGAGCCTTGACTAGCGGCCTAGCCAGCACAGATACGCAGTATTTT. It encodes CASSPRALTSGLASTDTQYF.